The clone carrying this T cell receptor beta chain was recorded many times. This entry comes from a study of blood T cells in healthy people across ages. Through a sample-barcoded 5' primer and a J-beta primer mix, a second PCR was run for roughly 6 to 12 cycles. A single record per CDR3 protein comes from TCRdb applying MiXCR to the 5' RACE reads. The sample contains around 1,700,000 distinct CDR3 sequences, roughly 27% of which appear only once. Trimming took off 3 bases at V and 5 bases at J, with 10 bases between the two ends. Germline assignment: CDR1 SQVTM and CDR2 ANQGSEA. The CDR3 is 12 residues long.

This receptor was obtained from a young woman in good health. V and J are TRBV29-1 and TRBJ2-5; D is undetermined. Input material: blood. CDR3 in DNA: TGCAGCGTTGATCTGGGCGGCGAGACCCAGTACTTC. Translating gives CSVDLGGETQYF.